These T cell receptor beta chains were read from a single sample in a study of vaccination effects on CD4 cells after COVID-19. Clones were sequenced by immunoSEQ multiplex PCR, and TCRdb holds only the in-frame ones, with some missing. The sample lists roughly 26,000 clones; 75% to 80% were seen once. No cognate antigen is known for these TCRs. The specimen was CD4+ T cells from PBMCs cultured with HCoV-NL63 spike peptides, collected before COVID-19 vaccination. The receptors were gathered from a human donor who had a prior SARS-CoV-2 infection. The CDR3 runs from the conserved cysteine through the conserved F or W. Each record gives: D gene, clone size, J gene, V gene, CDR3 DNA, CDR3 protein. A D gene is named only where the DNA matches it firmly. Size tells how often a clone was seen (once, few, many) or the class of an expanded clone, and some rows leave it out.

D gene: .; clone size: .; J gene: TRBJ2-2; V gene: TRBV7-2; CDR3 DNA: TGTGCCAGCAGCTTCTGGGCGGACACCGGGGAGCTGTTTTTT; CDR3 protein: CASSFWADTGELFF
D gene: .; clone size: .; J gene: TRBJ2-3; V gene: TRBV7-3; CDR3 DNA: TGTGCCAGCAGCTCAGGACTTCTAGATACGCAGTATTTT; CDR3 protein: CASSSGLLDTQYF
D gene: .; clone size: .; J gene: TRBJ1-5; V gene: TRBV6-1; CDR3 DNA: TGTGCCAGCAGTGAAGCAGGGGGAAATAGCAATCAGCCCCAGCATTTT; CDR3 protein: CASSEAGGNSNQPQHF
D gene: .; clone size: .; J gene: TRBJ1-2; V gene: TRBV29-1; CDR3 DNA: TGCAGCGCACAAGAATACATCGGTGGTGGCTACACCTTC; CDR3 protein: CSAQEYIGGGYTF
D gene: TRBD1; clone size: .; J gene: TRBJ2-1; V gene: TRBV24-1; CDR3 DNA: TGTGCCACCAGTGATTTCAGGGGGCGACGGTTCTTC; CDR3 protein: CATSDFRGRRFF
D gene: .; clone size: few; J gene: TRBJ2-7; V gene: TRBV19; CDR3 DNA: TGTGCCAGCCGGCGGAGACATCCAGACTACGAGCAGTACTTC; CDR3 protein: CASRRRHPDYEQYF
D gene: .; clone size: .; J gene: TRBJ2-7; V gene: TRBV30; CDR3 DNA: TGTGCCTGGAGTAGGAGGGTGGGAGCGCAGTACTTC; CDR3 protein: CAWSRRVGAQYF
D gene: .; clone size: .; J gene: TRBJ2-2; V gene: TRBV5-1; CDR3 DNA: TGCGCCAGCAGCTTGGCCCCGTTTGGTAGCGGGAACACCGGGGAGCTGTTTTTT; CDR3 protein: CASSLAPFGSGNTGELFF
D gene: TRBD1; clone size: once; J gene: TRBJ2-1; V gene: TRBV3-1/TRBV3-2; CDR3 DNA: TGTGCCAGCAGCCAAGGCACAGGGGAGATCGATGAGCAGTTCTTC; CDR3 protein: CASSQGTGEIDEQFF
D gene: TRBD1; clone size: .; J gene: TRBJ1-6; V gene: TRBV28; CDR3 DNA: TGTGCCAGCAGGCTGACAGGGACGAATTCACCCCTCCACTTT; CDR3 protein: CASRLTGTNSPLHF
D gene: .; clone size: once; J gene: TRBJ2-1; V gene: TRBV19; CDR3 DNA: TGTGCCAGTAGTATTAGGCGGATTAGCTCCTACAATGAGCAGTTCTTC; CDR3 protein: CASSIRRISSYNEQFF
D gene: TRBD1; clone size: .; J gene: TRBJ2-7; V gene: TRBV23-1; CDR3 DNA: TGCGCCAGCGATCTAAACTCAGGGGGCGGGTACGAGCAGTACTTC; CDR3 protein: CASDLNSGGGYEQYF
D gene: .; clone size: .; J gene: TRBJ1-1; V gene: TRBV7-9; CDR3 DNA: TGTGCCAGCAGCAAAATGCAGGTCCACACTGAAGCTTTCTTT; CDR3 protein: CASSKMQVHTEAFF
D gene: TRBD1; clone size: few; J gene: TRBJ2-5; V gene: TRBV6-2/TRBV6-3; CDR3 DNA: TGTGCCAGCAGTTCGATCGACAGGGCGGGCGGATTAGAGACCCAGTACTTC; CDR3 protein: CASSSIDRAGGLETQYF
D gene: .; clone size: few; J gene: TRBJ2-5; V gene: TRBV4-2; CDR3 DNA: TGTGCCAGCAGCCAAGATTACGGGCAGGGGGAGACCCAGTACTTC; CDR3 protein: CASSQDYGQGETQYF
D gene: TRBD1; clone size: once; J gene: TRBJ2-6; V gene: TRBV5-1; CDR3 DNA: TGCGCCAGCAGAGAACACCCAGGGGGCTCTGGGGCCAACGTCCTGACTTTC; CDR3 protein: CASREHPGGSGANVLTF
D gene: .; clone size: .; J gene: TRBJ2-3; V gene: TRBV12-3/TRBV12-4; CDR3 DNA: TGTGCCAGCAGTTCTGGTACGCAGTATTTT; CDR3 protein: CASSSGTQYF
D gene: .; clone size: .; J gene: TRBJ2-3; V gene: TRBV18; CDR3 DNA: TGTGCCAGCTCACCACCATCTAGGGGAAACGTAGATACGCAGTATTTT; CDR3 protein: CASSPPSRGNVDTQYF
D gene: .; clone size: .; J gene: TRBJ1-1; V gene: TRBV15; CDR3 DNA: TGTGCCACCAGCAGCCCCAAGGGGGATGGGAGGACTGAAGCTTTCTTT; CDR3 protein: CATSSPKGDGRTEAFF
D gene: .; clone size: .; J gene: TRBJ2-5; V gene: TRBV27; CDR3 DNA: TGTGCCAGCAGTCCCTGGATCGGTTGGGGAAAAGAGACCCAGTACTTC; CDR3 protein: CASSPWIGWGKETQYF
D gene: .; clone size: .; J gene: TRBJ1-5; V gene: TRBV3-1/TRBV3-2; CDR3 DNA: TGTGCCAGCAGCCAAGCACATTCGGGGAATCAGCCCCAGCATTTT; CDR3 protein: CASSQAHSGNQPQHF
D gene: TRBD2; clone size: few; J gene: TRBJ2-2; V gene: TRBV5-1; CDR3 DNA: TGCGCCAGCAGCCCCCTGTTAGCGGGGGCCATAAACACCGGGGAGCTGTTTTTT; CDR3 protein: CASSPLLAGAINTGELFF
D gene: TRBD1; clone size: .; J gene: TRBJ2-7; V gene: TRBV2; CDR3 DNA: TGTGCCAGCAGATCAGGGGGCCCCTACGAGCAGTACTTC; CDR3 protein: CASRSGGPYEQYF
D gene: .; clone size: .; J gene: TRBJ2-3; V gene: TRBV10-1; CDR3 DNA: TGCGCCAGCAGTGCCCCAAGGACCCTCTTGGCCACGCAGTATTTT; CDR3 protein: CASSAPRTLLATQYF
D gene: .; clone size: once; J gene: TRBJ2-7; V gene: TRBV5-4; CDR3 DNA: TGTGCCAGCAGCAACGACAGGAGCTCCTACGAGCAGTACTTC; CDR3 protein: CASSNDRSSYEQYF
D gene: .; clone size: .; J gene: TRBJ1-4; V gene: TRBV7-9; CDR3 DNA: TGTGCCAGCAGCTTAGTCGGGGTTGATGAAAAACTGTTTTTT; CDR3 protein: CASSLVGVDEKLFF
D gene: .; clone size: .; J gene: TRBJ1-2; V gene: TRBV28; CDR3 DNA: TGTGCCAGCCAATCCGGGGGCTATGGCTACACCTTC; CDR3 protein: CASQSGGYGYTF
D gene: .; clone size: .; J gene: TRBJ2-7; V gene: TRBV30; CDR3 DNA: TGTGCCTGGAGAGCCCCCTTTGGCGGGGTTTACGAGCAGTACTTC; CDR3 protein: CAWRAPFGGVYEQYF
D gene: .; clone size: .; J gene: TRBJ1-3; V gene: TRBV9; CDR3 DNA: TGTGCCAGCAGCGACCAAAACAGAAACTCTGGAAACACCATATATTTT; CDR3 protein: CASSDQNRNSGNTIYF
D gene: .; clone size: .; J gene: TRBJ1-2; V gene: TRBV18; CDR3 DNA: TGTGCCAGCTCCACAAATATGGAATTAGGTGGCTACACCTTC; CDR3 protein: CASSTNMELGGYTF
D gene: .; clone size: .; J gene: TRBJ1-3; V gene: TRBV15; CDR3 DNA: TGTGCCACCAGCAGAGGACGGGGTAGGGGAAACACCATATATTTT; CDR3 protein: CATSRGRGRGNTIYF
D gene: .; clone size: .; J gene: TRBJ2-3; V gene: TRBV11-2; CDR3 DNA: TGTGCCAGCAGCAGGCCGGACTTCCCACATAGCACAGATACGCAGTATTTT; CDR3 protein: CASSRPDFPHSTDTQYF
D gene: .; clone size: once; J gene: TRBJ2-1; V gene: TRBV6-5; CDR3 DNA: TGTGCCAGCAGCAACACTCGCGATGAGCAGTTCTTC; CDR3 protein: CASSNTRDEQFF